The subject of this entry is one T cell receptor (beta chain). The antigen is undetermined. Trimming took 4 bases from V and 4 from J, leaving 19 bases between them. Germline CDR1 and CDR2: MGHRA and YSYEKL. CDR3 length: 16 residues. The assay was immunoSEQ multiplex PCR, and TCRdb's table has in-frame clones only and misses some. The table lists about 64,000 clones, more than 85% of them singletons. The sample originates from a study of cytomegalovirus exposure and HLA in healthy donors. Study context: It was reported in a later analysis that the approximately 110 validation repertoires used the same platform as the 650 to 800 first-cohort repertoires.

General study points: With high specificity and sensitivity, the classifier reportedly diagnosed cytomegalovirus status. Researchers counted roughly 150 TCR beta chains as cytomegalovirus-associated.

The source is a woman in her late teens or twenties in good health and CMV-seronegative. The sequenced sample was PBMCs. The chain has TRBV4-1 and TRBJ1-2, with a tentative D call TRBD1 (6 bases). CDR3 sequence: CASSPPAFGGGYGYTF. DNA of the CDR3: TGCGCCAGCAGCCCACCCGCGTTTGGGGGCGGCTATGGCTACACCTTC.